This TCR beta chain was captured in a study of T-cell reconstitution after alpha-beta-depleted transplantation in children. This clonotype was seen at least ten times. This sample's TCRbeta library carried unique molecular identifier barcodes. From the PCR reads, TCRdb called clonotypes with MiXCR, one entry per CDR3 protein. The table records 100,000 to 120,000 distinct CDR3 sequences, 10% to 13% of them present only once. V shed 4 bases, J shed 0 bases, and the junction held 6 bases outside the gene matches. Germline lookup yields CDR1 KGHDR and CDR2 SFDVKD. This CDR3 comprises 17 residues. This specimen was PBMCs from the stem cell graft donor, taken from the stem cell graft. The source is a human donor who donated a stem cell graft to a child with acute lymphoblastic leukemia. This chain connects TRBV24-1 to TRBJ2-2; 8 bases align to TRBD1. The CDR3 DNA is TGTGCCACCAGTGACCGGACAGGGATCCCGAACACCGGGGAGCTGTTTTTT. Translation gives CATSDRTGIPNTGELFF.